The rows below give T cell receptor beta chains drawn from one sample of a study of T-cell reconstitution after alpha-beta-depleted transplantation in children. Using its own MiXCR run on the PCR reads, TCRdb lists one record per CDR3 protein. The sample lists around 210,000 distinct CDR3 sequences, about 6.6% occurring once. Specimen: PBMCs, collected before TCRalphabeta/CD19-depleted stem cell transplant. These receptors all stem from a boy aged 2 to 10 with acute lymphoblastic leukemia, due to receive a stem cell transplant. Both conserved end residues are part of each CDR3. D genes are given only for firm matches. Some rows mark clone size as missing; the rest say once, few, many or name a class of expanded clone.

v_gene,j_gene,d_gene,abundance,CDR3nt,CDR3aa
TRBV28,TRBJ2-7,NA,many,TGTGCCAGCAACCTCCCGGACGGCTACGAGCAGTACTTC,CASNLPDGYEQYF
TRBV6-1,TRBJ1-5,TRBD1,many,TGTGCCAGCAGTGAGATCGGGGGACAGTCCAGTCAGCCCCAGCATTTT,CASSEIGGQSSQPQHF
TRBV5-1,TRBJ2-1,NA,few,TGCGCCAGCTCCCTGGAGGACCCGGGCCACTACAATGAGCAGTTCTTC,CASSLEDPGHYNEQFF
TRBV29-1,TRBJ2-2,NA,many,TGCAGCGTTGAGGGAAAGCGCGCCGGGGAGCTGTTTTTT,CSVEGKRAGELFF
TRBV4-3,TRBJ2-1,NA,many,TGCGCCAGCAGCCAAGTCAGCGCTGGTGAGCAGTTCTTC,CASSQVSAGEQFF
TRBV12-3/TRBV12-4,TRBJ1-2,NA,many,TGTGCCAGCAGGAGAACCCTGGACGTGATGAATGGCTACACCTTC,CASRRTLDVMNGYTF
TRBV25-1,TRBJ1-4,NA,NA,TGTGCCAGCACAGGAGCAACTAATGAAAAACTGTTTTTT,CASTGATNEKLFF
TRBV11-2,TRBJ1-5,TRBD1,NA,TGTGCCAGCAGCTTAGGAGCAGGGGGCTTTCAGCCCCAGCATTTT,CASSLGAGGFQPQHF
TRBV25-1,TRBJ2-2,NA,many,TGTGCCAGCAGTACCGCCAGAATCGGGGAGCTGTTTTTT,CASSTARIGELFF
TRBV29-1,TRBJ2-2,NA,many,TGCAGCGTTGGAGTTGGGGGCTCTAACACCGGGGAGCTGTTTTTT,CSVGVGGSNTGELFF
TRBV28,TRBJ1-1,NA,many,TGTGCCAGCAGTTTATGGGCCCGGGACGGCAACACTGAAGCTTTCTTT,CASSLWARDGNTEAFF
TRBV7-8,TRBJ1-6,TRBD1,few,TGTGCCAGCAGCTTACCCCAGGGGGGAGGTTCACCCCTCCACTTT,CASSLPQGGGSPLHF
TRBV7-2,TRBJ2-1,TRBD2,many,TGTGCCAGCATCCCGGCCGGGACTAGCGTCTACAATGAGCAGTTCTTC,CASIPAGTSVYNEQFF
TRBV5-1,TRBJ2-3,NA,few,TGCGCCAGCAGCCCACAAACAGGGTCAGATACGCAGTATTTT,CASSPQTGSDTQYF
TRBV28,TRBJ1-1,TRBD1,many,TGTGCCAGCAGGAAGGGACAGATGAACACTGAAGCTTTCTTT,CASRKGQMNTEAFF
TRBV18,TRBJ1-2,TRBD1,few,TGTGCCAGCTCACCACAACAGGGGGAAAACTATGGCTACACCTTC,CASSPQQGENYGYTF
TRBV3-1,TRBJ2-7,NA,many,TGTGCCAGCAGCCAAGCCCACGAGCAGTACTTC,CASSQAHEQYF
TRBV20-1,TRBJ2-7,TRBD2,many,TGCAGTGCTAGATCGCCCACTAGCGGGAGTGGCTACGAGCAGTACTTC,CSARSPTSGSGYEQYF
TRBV20-1,TRBJ2-1,TRBD1,few,TGCAGTGCCCTTAAGGGGGCGGGTGGAACTTACAATGAGCAGTTCTTC,CSALKGAGGTYNEQFF
TRBV5-1,TRBJ1-2,NA,many,TGCGCCAGCAGCTCGGAGGACAGTTTTAACTATGGCTACACCTTC,CASSSEDSFNYGYTF
TRBV28,TRBJ1-1,NA,many,TGTGCCAGCAGTCCCGACAGACTTTGGAACACTGAAGCTTTCTTT,CASSPDRLWNTEAFF
TRBV2,TRBJ2-5,TRBD1,NA,TGTGCCAGCAGCGTAAGGGGGCGGGAGACCCAGTACTTC,CASSVRGRETQYF
TRBV5-1,TRBJ2-5,NA,many,TGCGCCAGCAGCTTATTCGCGGGGGCCCTTCAAGAGACCCAGTACTTC,CASSLFAGALQETQYF
TRBV27,TRBJ2-2,NA,few,TGTGCCAGCAGTTTATCTATAGGGCCCCCACCCGGGGAGCTGTTTTTT,CASSLSIGPPPGELFF
TRBV7-2,TRBJ1-1,NA,many,TGTGCCAGCAGCTTATGGGGCAGATCCAACACTGAAGCTTTCTTT,CASSLWGRSNTEAFF
TRBV29-1,TRBJ2-1,TRBD1,many,TGCAGCGTTGAACAGTCGGGACAGGGGGCTAATGAGCAGTTCTTC,CSVEQSGQGANEQFF
TRBV9,TRBJ2-1,TRBD2,NA,TGTGCCAGCAGCGTGCGGGGGGGCCTAGTCCACAATGAGCAGTTCTTC,CASSVRGGLVHNEQFF
TRBV6-5,TRBJ2-7,TRBD2,few,TGTGCCAGCAGTTACTCGATCCTAGCGGGAGACGAGCAGTACTTC,CASSYSILAGDEQYF
TRBV19,TRBJ1-1,NA,many,TGTGCCAGTAGTATAATTTTCCCGGTACAGTCTGGAGTGAACACTGAAGCTTTCTTT,CASSIIFPVQSGVNTEAFF
TRBV19,TRBJ1-1,TRBD1,NA,TGTGCCAGTGCCGGGACAGGGTCATCTTGGGGTGAAGCTTTCTTT,CASAGTGSSWGEAFF
TRBV28,TRBJ2-2,TRBD1,many,TGTGCCAGCAGTGCGGGACAGGGGTTCGGGGAGCTGTTTTTT,CASSAGQGFGELFF
TRBV7-2,TRBJ1-3,NA,NA,TGTGCCAGCAGCTTAGAGTTTGCAAACACCATATATTTT,CASSLEFANTIYF
TRBV5-1,TRBJ2-7,NA,many,TGCGCCAGCAGCTTAAGAGATCCGCATTCCTACGAGCAGTACTTC,CASSLRDPHSYEQYF
TRBV7-7,TRBJ2-1,TRBD1,NA,TGTGCTAGCAGCCTCATTCGGACAGGGCAATCTGAGCAGTTCTTC,CASSLIRTGQSEQFF
TRBV2,TRBJ2-5,NA,NA,TGTGCCAGCAAATTGTTTAAGGACCAAGAGACCCAGTACTTC,CASKLFKDQETQYF
TRBV6-2/TRBV6-3,TRBJ2-7,TRBD2,few,TGTGCCAGCAGTTGGAGCGGGAGGACCTACGAGCAGTACTTC,CASSWSGRTYEQYF
TRBV9,TRBJ2-1,TRBD2,few,TGTGCCAGCAGCGTAAGTGGACTAGCGGTAAATGAGCAGTTCTTC,CASSVSGLAVNEQFF
TRBV15,TRBJ2-1,TRBD2,many,TGTGCCACCAGCAGAGGGGGGGGACTTAACTACAATGAGCAGTTCTTC,CATSRGGGLNYNEQFF
TRBV20-1,TRBJ2-5,TRBD1,NA,TGCAGCGCGGGCCAAACGATAGGGGGCAGGTCAGAGACCCAGTACTTC,CSAGQTIGGRSETQYF
TRBV12-3/TRBV12-4,TRBJ2-7,TRBD2,many,TGTGCCAGCAGTTCCTCAACTAGCGGAGCCCACTACGAGCAGTACTTC,CASSSSTSGAHYEQYF
TRBV7-9,TRBJ2-1,NA,many,TGTGCCAGCAGCCCGAGCCGGACAAGGAAGCAGTTCTTC,CASSPSRTRKQFF
TRBV5-5,TRBJ2-7,NA,many,TGTGCCAGCAGCTTGCGACAGGGACTAGTAGGGGAGCAGTACTTC,CASSLRQGLVGEQYF
TRBV7-2,TRBJ2-7,TRBD1,NA,TGTGCCAGCAGCACGGACAGGGGAGCCTACGAGCAGTACTTC,CASSTDRGAYEQYF
TRBV7-2,TRBJ2-3,NA,many,TGTGCCAGCAGCACCGGGACTGAAGTAATCTCAGATACGCAGTATTTT,CASSTGTEVISDTQYF
TRBV11-2,TRBJ2-2,NA,many,TGTGCCAGCAGCTTAATGGGCGGGAACACCGGGGAGCTGTTTTTT,CASSLMGGNTGELFF
TRBV12-3/TRBV12-4,TRBJ2-7,NA,many,TGTGCCAGCAGTTTTTATAGAGCCTACGAGCAGTACTTC,CASSFYRAYEQYF
TRBV29-1,TRBJ1-1,NA,many,TGCAGCGTTCGAGGGAGATCGGGGGGGAGTGAAGCTTTCTTT,CSVRGRSGGSEAFF
TRBV6-2/TRBV6-3,TRBJ2-1,TRBD2,many,TGTGCCAGCAGTAAACTAGCGGGGGATTACAATGAGCAGTTCTTC,CASSKLAGDYNEQFF
TRBV5-1,TRBJ2-7,NA,many,TGCGCCAGCAGCTTGCCGACAGAGCACGAGCAGTACTTC,CASSLPTEHEQYF
TRBV5-1,TRBJ2-3,NA,NA,TGCGCCAGCAGCTTGGCTTTGAACGACGGGGATACGCAGTATTTT,CASSLALNDGDTQYF
TRBV27,TRBJ2-7,NA,NA,TGTGCCAGCAGTTTTACCGGGACATTGACCTACGAGCAGTACTTC,CASSFTGTLTYEQYF
TRBV10-3,TRBJ2-1,NA,many,TGTGCCATCAATGCAGGGGTAGATGAGCAGTTCTTC,CAINAGVDEQFF
TRBV7-8,TRBJ2-3,TRBD2,many,TGTGCCAGCAGCCATAGACTAGCGGGGCTCACAGATACGCAGTATTTT,CASSHRLAGLTDTQYF
TRBV29-1,TRBJ1-1,NA,NA,TGCAGCGTTGAGCATGGGGGGCCCACTGAAGCTTTCTTT,CSVEHGGPTEAFF
TRBV12-3/TRBV12-4,TRBJ2-1,TRBD2,NA,TGTACCTGCTGTTTCGCTCGCAGCGGGAGGGCTTTATACAATGAGCAGTTCTTC,CTCCFARSGRALYNEQFF
TRBV9,TRBJ2-1,TRBD2,NA,TGTGCCAGCGGGGGGGTACATGAGCAGTTCTTC,CASGGVHEQFF
TRBV7-6,TRBJ2-2,NA,NA,TGTGCCAGCAGCCGCGACAGTTACACCGGGGAGCTGTTTTTT,CASSRDSYTGELFF